This T cell receptor beta chain appears in the sequencing data of a study of blood T cell repertoires in COVID-19. Study context: The study drew acute and convalescent COVID-19 samples from the United States, Italy and Spain. From T cells, B-cell-depleted T cells, or PBMCs came the material, which was cDNA or gDNA.

Source study methods: Estimation of nucleated cell counts relied on the amplification of reference gene primers. Generated by immunoSEQ multiplex PCR, the TCRdb table keeps only in-frame clones and is missing some. V and J calls and clone size come straight from that table; D and trimming were deduced from the DNA. The sample yields around 260,000 clones, 91% seen once. Seattle patients were enrolled during active infection and followed longitudinally. Trimming cost V 6 bases and J 3 bases, with 8 bases left between them. CDR3 length equals 13 residues. Looked up from germline, CDR1 is SNHLY and CDR2 is FYNNEI.

The specimen sequenced was peripheral blood. The V call is TRBV2, the J call TRBJ1-4, with D tentatively TRBD1 (5 bases). This TCR came from a person between 18 and 30 years old with COVID-19, enrolled during active disease. CDR3 loop: CASRDTSNEKLFF. As DNA, the CDR3 is TGTGCCAGCAGGGACACCTCTAATGAAAAACTGTTTTTT.